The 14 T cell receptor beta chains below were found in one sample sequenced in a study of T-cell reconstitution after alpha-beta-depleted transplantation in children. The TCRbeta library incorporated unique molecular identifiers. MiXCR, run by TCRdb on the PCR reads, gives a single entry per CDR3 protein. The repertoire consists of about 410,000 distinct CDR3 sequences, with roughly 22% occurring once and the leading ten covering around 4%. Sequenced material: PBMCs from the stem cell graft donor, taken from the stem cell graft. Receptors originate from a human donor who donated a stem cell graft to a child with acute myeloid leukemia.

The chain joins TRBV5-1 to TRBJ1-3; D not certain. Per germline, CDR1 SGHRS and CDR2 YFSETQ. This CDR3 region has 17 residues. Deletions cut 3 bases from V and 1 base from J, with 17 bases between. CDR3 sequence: CASSSQDRFGSGNTIYF. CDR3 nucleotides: TGCGCCAGCAGCTCGCAGGACCGATTCGGGTCTGGAAACACCATATATTTT.

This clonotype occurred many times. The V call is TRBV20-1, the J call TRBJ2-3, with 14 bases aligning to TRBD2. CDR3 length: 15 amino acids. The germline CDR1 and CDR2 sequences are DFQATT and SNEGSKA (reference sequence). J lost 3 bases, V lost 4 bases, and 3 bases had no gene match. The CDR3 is CSANGLAGGTDTQYF. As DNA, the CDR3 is TGCAGTGCTAATGGACTAGCGGGAGGAACAGATACGCAGTATTTT.

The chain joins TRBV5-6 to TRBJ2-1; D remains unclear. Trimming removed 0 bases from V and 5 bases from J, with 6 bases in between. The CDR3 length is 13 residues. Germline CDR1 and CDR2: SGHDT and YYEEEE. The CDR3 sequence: CASSLVHNNEQFF. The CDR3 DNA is TGTGCCAGCAGCTTGGTACATAACAATGAGCAGTTCTTC.

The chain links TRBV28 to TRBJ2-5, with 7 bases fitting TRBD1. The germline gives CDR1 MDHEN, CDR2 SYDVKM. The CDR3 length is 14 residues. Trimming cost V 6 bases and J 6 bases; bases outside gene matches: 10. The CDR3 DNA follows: TGTGCCAGCAGCTCAGACGACAGGGTTCAGACCCAGTACTTC. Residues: CASSSDDRVQTQYF.

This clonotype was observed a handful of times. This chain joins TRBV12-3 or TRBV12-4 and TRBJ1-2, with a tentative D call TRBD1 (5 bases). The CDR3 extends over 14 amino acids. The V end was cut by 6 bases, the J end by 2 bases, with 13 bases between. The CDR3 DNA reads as TGTGCCAGCAGCCGCGAGGGACCGAACTATGGCTACACCTTC. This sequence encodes CASSREGPNYGYTF.

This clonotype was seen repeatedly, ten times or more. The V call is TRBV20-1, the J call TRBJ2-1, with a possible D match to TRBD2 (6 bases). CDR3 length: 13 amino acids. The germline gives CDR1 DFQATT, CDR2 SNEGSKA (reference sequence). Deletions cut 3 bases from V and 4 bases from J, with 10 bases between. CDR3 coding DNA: TGCAGTGCTAGGGCCGGGACTTACAATGAGCAGTTCTTC. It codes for CSARAGTYNEQFF.

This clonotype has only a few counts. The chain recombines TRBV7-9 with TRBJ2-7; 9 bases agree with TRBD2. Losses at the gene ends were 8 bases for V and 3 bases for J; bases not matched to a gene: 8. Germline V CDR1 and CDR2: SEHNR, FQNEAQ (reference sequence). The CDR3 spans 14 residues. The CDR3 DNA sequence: TGTGCCAGCTCTTTAGCGGGAGAGTACTACGAGCAGTACTTC. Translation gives CASSLAGEYYEQYF.

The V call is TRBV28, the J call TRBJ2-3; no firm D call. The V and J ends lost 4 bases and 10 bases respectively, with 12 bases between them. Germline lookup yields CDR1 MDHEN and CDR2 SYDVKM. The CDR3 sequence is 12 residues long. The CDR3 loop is CASSSSSRAQYF. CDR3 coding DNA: TGTGCCAGCAGTTCCTCGTCCCGTGCGCAGTATTTT.

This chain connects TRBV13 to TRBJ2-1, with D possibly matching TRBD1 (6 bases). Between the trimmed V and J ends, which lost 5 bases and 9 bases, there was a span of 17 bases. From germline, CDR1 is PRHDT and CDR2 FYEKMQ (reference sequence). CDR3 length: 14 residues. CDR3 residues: CASSPQGFDSEQFF. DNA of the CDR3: TGTGCCAGCAGCCCACAGGGTTTCGACAGTGAGCAGTTCTTC.

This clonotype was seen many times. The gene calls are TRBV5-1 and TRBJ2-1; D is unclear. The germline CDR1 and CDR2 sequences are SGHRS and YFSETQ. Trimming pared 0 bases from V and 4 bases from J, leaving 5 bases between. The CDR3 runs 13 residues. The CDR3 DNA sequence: TGCGCCAGCAGCTTGGGGGATTACAATGAGCAGTTCTTC. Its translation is CASSLGDYNEQFF.

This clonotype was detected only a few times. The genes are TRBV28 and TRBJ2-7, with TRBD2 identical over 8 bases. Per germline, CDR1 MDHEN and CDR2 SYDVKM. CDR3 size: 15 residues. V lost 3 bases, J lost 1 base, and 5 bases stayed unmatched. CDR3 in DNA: TGTGCCAGCAGTTTGGGGCGGGAGGCGTCCTACGAGCAGTACTTC. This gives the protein CASSLGREASYEQYF.

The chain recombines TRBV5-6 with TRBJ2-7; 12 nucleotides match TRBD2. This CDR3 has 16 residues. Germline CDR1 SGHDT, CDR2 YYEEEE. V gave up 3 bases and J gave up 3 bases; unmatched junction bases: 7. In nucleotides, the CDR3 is TGTGCCAGCAGCTCCGGACTAGCGGGATGGGTCTACGAGCAGTACTTC. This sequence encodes CASSSGLAGWVYEQYF.

The CDR3 DNA follows: TGTGCCAGCAGCTTAACGAGTGTAATCAGCACAGATACGCAGTATTTT. Translation gives CASSLTSVISTDTQYF. This sequence joins TRBV11-2 and TRBJ2-3; D remains ambiguous. The V end was cut by 2 bases, the J end by 0 bases, with 12 bases between. The germline V gene has CDR1 SGHAT and CDR2 FQNNGV. This CDR3 contains 16 residues.

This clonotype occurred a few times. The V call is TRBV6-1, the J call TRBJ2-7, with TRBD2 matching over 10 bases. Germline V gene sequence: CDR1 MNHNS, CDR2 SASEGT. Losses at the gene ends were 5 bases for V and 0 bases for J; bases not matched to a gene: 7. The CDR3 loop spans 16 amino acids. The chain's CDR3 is CASSPLSGRSSYEQYF. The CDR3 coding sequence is TGTGCCAGCAGTCCCCTTAGCGGGAGGAGCTCCTACGAGCAGTACTTC.